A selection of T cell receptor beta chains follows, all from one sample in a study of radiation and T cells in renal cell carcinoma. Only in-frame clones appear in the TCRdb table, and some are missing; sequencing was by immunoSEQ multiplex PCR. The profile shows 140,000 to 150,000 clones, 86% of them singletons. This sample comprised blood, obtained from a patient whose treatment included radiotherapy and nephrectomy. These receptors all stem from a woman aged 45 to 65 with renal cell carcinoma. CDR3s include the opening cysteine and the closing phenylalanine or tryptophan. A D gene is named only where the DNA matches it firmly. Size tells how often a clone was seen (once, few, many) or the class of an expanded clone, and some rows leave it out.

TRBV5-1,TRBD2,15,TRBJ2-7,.,TGCGCCAGCAGCTTGACTGAGGGAGGGGCCTACGAGCAGTACTTC,CASSLTEGGAYEQYF
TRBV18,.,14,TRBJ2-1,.,TGTGCCAGCTCGGGGGTGATCACCGACAATGAGCAGTTCTTC,CASSGVITDNEQFF
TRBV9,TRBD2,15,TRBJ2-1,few,TGTGCCAGCAGCCAAACGAGCGGGACCTACAATGAGCAGTTCTTC,CASSQTSGTYNEQFF
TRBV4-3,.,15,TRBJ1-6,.,TGCGCCAGCAGCCAAGGGGCAGGGAACAATTCACCCCTCCACTTT,CASSQGAGNNSPLHF
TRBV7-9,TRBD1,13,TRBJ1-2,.,TGTGCCAGCAGCCCGAGGGGGCTGGGTGGCTACACCTTC,CASSPRGLGGYTF
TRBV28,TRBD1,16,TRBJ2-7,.,TGTGCCAGCAGACCTCGACAGGGGGGGCACTCCTACGAGCAGTACTTC,CASRPRQGGHSYEQYF
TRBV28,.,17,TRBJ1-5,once,TGTGCCAGCAGTTTCCGGGTCCTGGGGTATAGCAATCAGCCCCAGCATTTT,CASSFRVLGYSNQPQHF
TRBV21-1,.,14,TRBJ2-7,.,TGTGCCAGCTTCACTCCGAGGCACCGCGGGGAGCAGTACTTC,CASFTPRHRGEQYF
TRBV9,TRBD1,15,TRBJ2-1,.,TGTGCCAGCAGCGTGGGGACAGGGTCCTACAATGAGCAGTTCTTC,CASSVGTGSYNEQFF
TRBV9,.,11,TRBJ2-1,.,TGTGCCAGCAGCCTGGGAAATGAGCAGTTCTTC,CASSLGNEQFF
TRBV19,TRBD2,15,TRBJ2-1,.,TGTGCCAGTAGTAGGGCTAGCGGATCTTACAATGAGCAGTTCTTC,CASSRASGSYNEQFF
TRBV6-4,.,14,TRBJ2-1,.,TGTGCCAGCAAGGCAGGGCTTAATGGGAATGAGCAGTTCTTC,CASKAGLNGNEQFF
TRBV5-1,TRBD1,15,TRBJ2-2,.,TGCGCCAGCAGCTTGGATATACAGGGGACCGGGGAGCTGTTTTTT,CASSLDIQGTGELFF
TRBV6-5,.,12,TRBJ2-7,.,TGTGCCAGCAGTAGGGGGGCGTACGAGCAGTACTTC,CASSRGAYEQYF
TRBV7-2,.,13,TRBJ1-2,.,TGTGCCAGCAGCTTAGACAGTAACTATGGCTACACCTTC,CASSLDSNYGYTF
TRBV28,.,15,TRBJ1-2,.,TGTGCCAGCAGTCCCACCGGGACGGCATTCTATGGCTACACCTTC,CASSPTGTAFYGYTF
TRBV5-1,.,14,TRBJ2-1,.,TGCGCCAGCAGCCCATTACAGGATTACAATGAGCAGTTCTTC,CASSPLQDYNEQFF
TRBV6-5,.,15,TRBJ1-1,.,TGTGCCAGCAGTTACTCGGGGGACCCCCCAGCTGAAGCTTTCTTT,CASSYSGDPPAEAFF
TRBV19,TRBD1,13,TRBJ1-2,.,TGTGCCAGTAGTGTTGGACAGGGCTATGGCTACACCTTC,CASSVGQGYGYTF
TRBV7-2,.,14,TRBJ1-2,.,TGTGCCAGCAGCCACGGGGGACTAAACTATGGCTACACCTTC,CASSHGGLNYGYTF
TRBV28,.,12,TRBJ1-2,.,TGTGCCAGCCGTGGACAGAGCTATGGCTACACCTTC,CASRGQSYGYTF
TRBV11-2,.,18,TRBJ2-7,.,TGTGCCAGCAGCTTAGTTACTTCAGGATCCGCGGGATCCTACGAGCAGTACTTC,CASSLVTSGSAGSYEQYF
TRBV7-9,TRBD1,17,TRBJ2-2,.,TGTGCCAGCAGGGATCCTGTCAGGGGGCGCGGAACCGGGGAGCTGTTTTTT,CASRDPVRGRGTGELFF
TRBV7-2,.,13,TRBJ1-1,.,TGTGCCAGCAGTCCTCGTCCGAACACTGAAGCTTTCTTT,CASSPRPNTEAFF
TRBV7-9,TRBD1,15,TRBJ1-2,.,TGTGCCAGCAGCTCCCCGACAGGGGATAACTATGGCTACACCTTC,CASSSPTGDNYGYTF
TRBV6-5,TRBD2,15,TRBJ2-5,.,TGTGCCAGCAGTTACTCGCGGGGGGGCCAAGAGACCCAGTACTTC,CASSYSRGGQETQYF
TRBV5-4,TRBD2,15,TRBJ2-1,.,TGTGCCAGCAGCTCCCCACGGCGGGAGCGGGGTGAGCAGTTCTTC,CASSSPRRERGEQFF
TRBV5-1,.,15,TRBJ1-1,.,TGCGCCAGCAGCCCGATGGGGGGGGCGGGCACTGAAGCTTTCTTT,CASSPMGGAGTEAFF
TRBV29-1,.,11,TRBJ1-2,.,TGCAGCGTTGATAGAAACTATGGCTACACCTTC,CSVDRNYGYTF
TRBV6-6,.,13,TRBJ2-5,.,TGTGCCAGCAGTTACTCGACCGCGGAGACCCAGTACTTC,CASSYSTAETQYF
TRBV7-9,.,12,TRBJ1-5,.,TGTGCCAGCAGCTTAGTAAATCAGCCCCAGCATTTT,CASSLVNQPQHF
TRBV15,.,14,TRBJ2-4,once,TGTGCCACCAAAAAACCCATAGCCAAAAACATTCAGTACTTC,CATKKPIAKNIQYF
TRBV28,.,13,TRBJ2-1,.,TGTGCCAGCAGACTAGGGAACTACAATGAGCAGTTCTTC,CASRLGNYNEQFF
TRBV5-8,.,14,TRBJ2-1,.,TGTGCCAGCAGCTTGGATGAGGGAGCCAATGAGCAGTTCTTC,CASSLDEGANEQFF
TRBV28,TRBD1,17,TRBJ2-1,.,TGTGCCAGCAGTCTCAACCCGACAGGGACGCTCGGGAATGAGCAGTTCTTC,CASSLNPTGTLGNEQFF
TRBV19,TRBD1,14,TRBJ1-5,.,TGTGCCAGTAAGAACGGGACAGGGGGCAAGCCCCAGCATTTT,CASKNGTGGKPQHF
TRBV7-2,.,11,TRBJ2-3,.,TGTGCCAGCAGCTCCTCTTATACGCAGTATTTT,CASSSSYTQYF
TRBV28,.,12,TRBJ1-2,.,TGTGCCAGCAGTCGGGCAGCCTGGGGCTACACCTTC,CASSRAAWGYTF
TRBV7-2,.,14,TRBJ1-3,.,TGTGCCAGCAGCGCCCCAACGAGGGGAAACACCATATATTTT,CASSAPTRGNTIYF
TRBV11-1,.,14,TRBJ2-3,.,TGTGCCAGCAGCTTAGGGGGAGGTGCAGATACGCAGTATTTT,CASSLGGGADTQYF
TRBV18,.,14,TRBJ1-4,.,TGTGCCAGCTCACCTGCTAAGGACACCGGGGTACTGTTTTTT,CASSPAKDTGVLFF
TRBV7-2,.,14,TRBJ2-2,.,TGTGCCAGCAGCTTACAGGGCAGCACCGGGGAGCTGTTTTTT,CASSLQGSTGELFF
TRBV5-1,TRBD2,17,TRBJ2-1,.,TGCGCCAGCAGCTTTTCTAGCGGGGGTCCTCGAGTCGATGAGCAGTTCTTC,CASSFSSGGPRVDEQFF
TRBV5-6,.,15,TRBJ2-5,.,TGTGCCAGCAGCTTGTCAGGGAGCCCCGCAGAGACCCAGTACTTC,CASSLSGSPAETQYF
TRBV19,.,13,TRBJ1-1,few,TGTGCCAGTAGTATTAAAAGAAACACTGAAGCTTTCTTT,CASSIKRNTEAFF
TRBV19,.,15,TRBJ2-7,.,TGTGCCAGTAGTTTCGGACAGCTAGACTCCTACGAGCAGTACTTC,CASSFGQLDSYEQYF